These T cell receptor beta chains were read from a single sample in a study of lymphopenia after photon versus proton radiotherapy. TCRdb keeps only in-frame clones here, not all; method: immunoSEQ multiplex PCR. The sample carries 35,000 to 40,000 clones, roughly 84% recorded once. Sequences were derived from peripheral blood, sampled from a patient treated with photon-based radiotherapy. These receptors all come from a man in his forties or fifties with gastric cancer. Each CDR3 is given with its conserved first and last residue. The D gene is left open where the match is weak. The size entry is marked missing in some rows and otherwise reads once, few, many or a size class.

len: 15
abundance: -
v_gene: TRBV18
d_gene: -
j_gene: TRBJ2-1
CDR3nt: TGTGCCAGCTCACCACAGGGCAAAACCTACAATGAGCAGTTCTTC
CDR3aa: CASSPQGKTYNEQFF

len: 14
abundance: -
v_gene: TRBV7-2
d_gene: -
j_gene: TRBJ2-5
CDR3nt: TGTGCCAGCAGCTTAGCGGCGGGACAAGAGACCCAGTACTTC
CDR3aa: CASSLAAGQETQYF

len: 15
abundance: -
v_gene: TRBV5-6
d_gene: TRBD1
j_gene: TRBJ1-2
CDR3nt: TGTGCCAGCATCCGGAGGGACAGGGGTAACTATGGCTACACCTTC
CDR3aa: CASIRRDRGNYGYTF

len: 14
abundance: medium-sized
v_gene: TRBV2
d_gene: TRBD1
j_gene: TRBJ1-5
CDR3nt: TGTGCCAGCAGTCAACAGGGGTCTAATCAGCCCCAGCATTTT
CDR3aa: CASSQQGSNQPQHF

len: 14
abundance: few
v_gene: TRBV19
d_gene: TRBD2
j_gene: TRBJ2-1
CDR3nt: TGTGCCAGTAGTTCAGCGGGGGGTATGTATGAGCAGTTCTTC
CDR3aa: CASSSAGGMYEQFF

len: 17
abundance: -
v_gene: TRBV7-9
d_gene: TRBD2
j_gene: TRBJ2-3
CDR3nt: TGTGCCAGCAGCTTAGCGGTAGCGGGAGGTCTCACAGATACGCAGTATTTT
CDR3aa: CASSLAVAGGLTDTQYF

len: 14
abundance: -
v_gene: TRBV28
d_gene: -
j_gene: TRBJ2-6
CDR3nt: TGTGCCAGCAGTTGGGCCACTGGGGCCAACGTCCTGACTTTC
CDR3aa: CASSWATGANVLTF

len: 16
abundance: -
v_gene: TRBV13
d_gene: -
j_gene: TRBJ2-3
CDR3nt: TGTGCCAGCAGCTCCTTAAGGGACCCCACGGAAGATACGCAGTATTTT
CDR3aa: CASSSLRDPTEDTQYF

len: 13
abundance: -
v_gene: TRBV29-1
d_gene: -
j_gene: TRBJ2-1
CDR3nt: TGCAGCGTATTAGGGTGGCTAGCCAATGAGCAGTTCTTC
CDR3aa: CSVLGWLANEQFF

len: 15
abundance: once
v_gene: TRBV6-1
d_gene: TRBD2
j_gene: TRBJ2-1
CDR3nt: TGTGCCAGCAGTGGGACTAGCGTGGTAGCCAATGAGCAGTTCTTC
CDR3aa: CASSGTSVVANEQFF

len: 15
abundance: few
v_gene: TRBV27
d_gene: TRBD1
j_gene: TRBJ1-5
CDR3nt: TGTGCCAGCAGTCCTGGGACAGGGGGCGTTCAGCCCCAGCATTTT
CDR3aa: CASSPGTGGVQPQHF

len: 15
abundance: few
v_gene: TRBV27
d_gene: -
j_gene: TRBJ1-1
CDR3nt: TGTGCCAGCAGTAGAATCGGGACGTTGAACACTGAAGCTTTCTTT
CDR3aa: CASSRIGTLNTEAFF

len: 13
abundance: -
v_gene: TRBV7-2
d_gene: TRBD1
j_gene: TRBJ2-7
CDR3nt: TGTGCCAGCAGCTTCAGACAGGGAAACGAGCAGTACTTC
CDR3aa: CASSFRQGNEQYF

len: 16
abundance: -
v_gene: TRBV6-5
d_gene: TRBD1
j_gene: TRBJ1-2
CDR3nt: TGTGCCAGCAGTTACACGAGGACAGGGGGAGGCTATGGCTACACCTTC
CDR3aa: CASSYTRTGGGYGYTF

len: 14
abundance: -
v_gene: TRBV7-2
d_gene: TRBD2
j_gene: TRBJ2-2
CDR3nt: TGTGCCAGCAGCCGGACTAGCGGGACCGGGGAGCTGTTTTTT
CDR3aa: CASSRTSGTGELFF